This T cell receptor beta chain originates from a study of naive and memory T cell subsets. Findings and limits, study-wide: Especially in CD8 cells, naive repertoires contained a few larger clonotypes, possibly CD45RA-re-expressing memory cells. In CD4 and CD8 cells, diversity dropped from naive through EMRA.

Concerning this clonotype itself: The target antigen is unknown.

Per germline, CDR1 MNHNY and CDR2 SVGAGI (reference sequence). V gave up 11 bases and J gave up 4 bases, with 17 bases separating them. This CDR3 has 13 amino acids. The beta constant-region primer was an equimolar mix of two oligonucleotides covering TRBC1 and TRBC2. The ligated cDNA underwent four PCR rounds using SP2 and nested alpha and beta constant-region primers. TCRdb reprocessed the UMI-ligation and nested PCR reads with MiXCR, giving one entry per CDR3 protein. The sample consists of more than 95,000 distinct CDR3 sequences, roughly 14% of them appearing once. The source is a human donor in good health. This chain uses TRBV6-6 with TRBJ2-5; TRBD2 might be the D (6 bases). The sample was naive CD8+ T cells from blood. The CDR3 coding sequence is TGTGCCTGCCGGGAGCACCGGGGAGAGACCCAGTACTTC. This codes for CACREHRGETQYF.